Shown below are 18 T cell receptor beta chains from a single sample sequenced in a study of shared clonotypes between healthy human individuals. Naive CD8 cells were CD45RO-negative, positively selected for CCR7, excluding terminally differentiated effector memory CD45RA+ cells. The data were produced by immunoSEQ multiplex PCR, yet TCRdb's version contains in-frame clones alone and is incomplete. The sample has more than 550,000 clones, about 91% seen once; the top ten hold about 24%. Material: naive CD8+ T cells sorted from blood. The receptors originated from a man aged 30 to 39 in good health.

The rearrangement uses TRBV6-1 and TRBJ1-5, with 8 bases fitting TRBD1. Germline CDR1 reads MNHNS; CDR2 reads SASEGT. The CDR3 is 17 residues long. After removal of 1 base from V and 0 bases from J, the junction contained 5 bases not matched to a gene. CDR3: CASSEGTGRYSNQPQHF. The CDR3 region has the DNA TGTGCCAGCAGTGAAGGGACAGGGAGGTATAGCAATCAGCCCCAGCATTTT.

The chain recombines TRBV11-3 with TRBJ2-2; 7 bases are shared with TRBD1. Germline V lookup: CDR1 SGHNT, CDR2 YENEEA. This CDR3 comprises 15 residues. V was pared by 1 base and J by 1 base, with 0 bases of the junction left unmatched. For the CDR3, the DNA is TGTGCCAGCAGCTTAGGGACAGGGAACACCGGGGAGCTGTTTTTT. Its translation is CASSLGTGNTGELFF.

This chain links TRBV19 with TRBJ2-1; unclear D gene. This CDR3 is built from 18 residues. Germline V lookup: CDR1 LNHDA, CDR2 SQIVND (reference sequence). Deletions cut 5 bases from V and 3 bases from J, with 23 bases between. CDR3 residues: CASSFLVVSPGLYNEQFF. CDR3 nucleotide sequence: TGTGCCAGTAGTTTTTTGGTAGTTTCCCCCGGGCTCTACAATGAGCAGTTCTTC.

The chain couples TRBV29-1 to TRBJ1-1; D uncertain. Germline lookup yields CDR1 SQVTM and CDR2 ANQGSEA. Trimming stripped 6 bases from V and 8 bases from J, with 16 bases between. The CDR3 totals 12 residues. CDR3 sequence: CSVLGDRREAFF. CDR3 DNA: TGCAGCGTACTCGGTGACCGGAGAGAAGCTTTCTTT.

The gene calls are TRBV28 and TRBJ2-7; TRBD1 aligns across 7 bases. J gave up 5 bases and V 5 bases, and 6 bases lay outside the gene matches. This CDR3 contains 13 residues. CDR1 is MDHEN and CDR2 is SYDVKM in the germline V gene. The CDR3 DNA is TGTGCCAGCAGTCGCCCCGACAGGGACGAGCAGTACTTC. Translated, it gives CASSRPDRDEQYF.

J is TRBJ2-7 and V is TRBV21-1; the table names TRBD1, a call not compared with the DNA. TRBV21-1 is listed as a pseudogene. This CDR3 is 13 amino acids long. CDR3 in DNA: TGTGCCAGCAGCAAAGCAGACAGGGACGAGCAGTACTTC. Protein sequence: CASSKADRDEQYF.

The rearrangement uses TRBV19 and TRBJ2-3, with a possible D match to TRBD1 (6 bases). Looked up from germline, CDR1 is LNHDA and CDR2 is SQIVND (reference sequence). V gave up 5 bases and J gave up 2 bases, with 11 bases separating them. This CDR3 is built from 14 residues. The chain's CDR3 is CASSLGTFTDTQYF. CDR3 DNA sequence: TGTGCCAGTAGTCTCGGGACATTCACAGATACGCAGTATTTT.

About this clone itself: Other DNA sequences in this sample translate to the same CDR3. CDR3 region: CSVVGRGYEQYF. CDR3 DNA sequence: TGCAGCGTTGTGGGCAGGGGTTACGAGCAGTACTTC. The chain is built from TRBV29-1 and TRBJ2-7; a possible D gene is TRBD1 (6 bases). Germline CDR1 reads SQVTM; CDR2 reads ANQGSEA. The CDR3 is 12 amino acids. The V end was cut by 4 bases, the J end by 4 bases, with 11 bases between.

The V call is TRBV6-6, the J call TRBJ2-3; tentative D call: TRBD2 (6 bases). The length of the CDR3 is 16 residues. V shed 7 bases and J shed 2 bases, with 19 bases lying between them. Per the germline V gene, CDR1 is MNHNY and CDR2 is SVGAGI (reference sequence). The DNA of the CDR3 is TGTGCCAGCACTCCCGGCCCGGAGGGCCCCACAGATACGCAGTATTTT. This codes for CASTPGPEGPTDTQYF.

Concerning this clone: The sample contains more than one DNA sequence encoding this CDR3. This chain links TRBV27 with TRBJ2-7; 7 bases agree with TRBD1. CDR3 size: 14 residues. V trimming: 1 base; J trimming: 3 bases; junction bases outside the gene matches: 3. CDR1 is MNHEY, CDR2 SMNVEV, per germline (reference sequence). The CDR3 loop reads CASSLLGQNYEQYF. The CDR3 DNA sequence: TGTGCCAGCAGTTTATTGGGACAGAACTACGAGCAGTACTTC.

This rearrangement joins TRBV14 to TRBJ2-1; 9 bases agree with TRBD2. The CDR3 has 18 amino acids. In germline, CDR1 is SGHDN, CDR2 FVKESK. The V and J ends lost 0 bases and 9 bases, in that order; junction bases with no gene match: 15. This CDR3 reads CASSQEIRAGGGIGEQFF. CDR3 coding DNA: TGTGCCAGCAGCCAAGAGATACGAGCGGGAGGAGGGATAGGTGAGCAGTTCTTC.

J is TRBJ2-7 and V is TRBV27; D is uncertain. This CDR3 is 15 amino acids long. V lost 2 bases and J 0 bases, leaving 11 bases between the germline ends. Germline CDR1 is MNHEY and CDR2 is SMNVEV (reference sequence). CDR3 residues: CASSLGVPSSYEQYF. In nucleotides, the CDR3 is TGTGCCAGCAGTTTAGGGGTGCCGAGCTCCTACGAGCAGTACTTC.

The rearrangement joins TRBV29-1 to TRBJ2-7; 8 positions match TRBD2. V was clipped by 7 bases and J by 2 bases; unmatched bases: 7. Looked up from germline, CDR1 is SQVTM and CDR2 is ANQGSEA. The CDR3 loop spans 13 amino acids. The CDR3 is CSGQTSAPYEQYF. As DNA, the CDR3 is TGCAGCGGACAGACTAGCGCGCCCTACGAGCAGTACTTC.

The V and J genes are TRBV7-9 and TRBJ2-1; TRBD2 matches at 7 bases. With 1 base clipped from V and 1 base from J, the junction kept 13 bases outside the gene matches. The CDR3 extends over 19 amino acids. Germline CDR1 is SEHNR and CDR2 is FQNEAQ (reference sequence). The CDR3 region has the DNA TGTGCCAGCAGCTTAGTAGGTCAGGCTAGCGGATGGTCCTACAATGAGCAGTTCTTC. This gives the protein CASSLVGQASGWSYNEQFF. Variable domain in full (rest from reference TRBV7-9 and TRBJ2-1): DTGVSQNPRHKITKRGQNVTFRCDPISEHNRLYWYRQTLGQGPEFLTYFQNEAQLEKSRLLSDRFSAERPKGSFSTLEIQRTEQGDSAMYLCASSLVGQASGWSYNEQFFGPGTRLTVL.

The chain uses TRBV7-9 and TRBJ2-1; 8 nucleotides agree with TRBD2. The V gene end was trimmed by 8 bases and the J gene end by 7 bases; junction bases not matched to a gene: 4. CDR3 length equals 12 residues. Germline assignment: CDR1 SEHNR and CDR2 FQNEAQ (reference sequence). The CDR3 DNA reads as TGTGCCAGCCGACTAGCGCGGAATGAGCAGTTCTTC. Translating it yields CASRLARNEQFF.

This sequence joins TRBV4-3 and TRBJ2-5; TRBD2 is a possible D gene (6 bases). V was shortened by 0 bases and J by 5 bases, with 13 bases between the two germline ends. The CDR3 consists of 15 residues. Germline values: CDR1 LGHNA, CDR2 YSLEER. Here the CDR3 reads CASSQEGGAGETQYF. The CDR3 DNA follows: TGCGCCAGCAGCCAAGAGGGCGGGGCGGGGGAGACCCAGTACTTC.

The chain joins TRBV11-2 to TRBJ2-1; 14 positions agree with TRBD2. The CDR3 is made up of 18 amino acids. Trimming took 1 base from V and 4 from J; bases not matched to a gene: 6. Germline V lookup: CDR1 SGHAT, CDR2 FQNNGV. CDR3 loop: CASSLVPGLAGEYNEQFF. CDR3 nucleotide sequence: TGTGCCAGCAGCTTAGTCCCGGGACTAGCGGGAGAGTACAATGAGCAGTTCTTC. Supplemented by reference TRBV11-2 and TRBJ2-1, the full variable domain reads EAGVAQSPRYKIIEKRQSVAFWCNPISGHATLYWYQQILGQGPKLLIQFQNNGVVDDSQLPKDRFSAERLKGVDSTLKIQPAKLEDSAVYLCASSLVPGLAGEYNEQFFGPGTRLTVL.

The chain uses TRBV5-4 and TRBJ2-3; 7 bases map to TRBD1. Losses at the gene ends were 4 bases for V and 4 bases for J; bases not matched to a gene: 9. Germline V gives CDR1 SGHNT, CDR2 YYREEE (reference sequence). The CDR3 contains 15 residues. CDR3 amino acids: CASSPRQGEADTQYF. The CDR3 DNA reads TGTGCCAGCAGCCCAAGACAGGGTGAGGCAGATACGCAGTATTTT.